The clone carrying this TCR beta chain was counted between two and nine times. Its antigen remains unidentified. The data are from a study of response to subunit inactivated influenza vaccine. Study outcomes and limitations: Authors suggested seasonal influenza vaccinations each recruit few new T cells.

Using its own MiXCR run on the RT-PCR reads, TCRdb lists one record per CDR3 protein. The repertoire holds about 500,000 distinct CDR3 sequences, 16% seen once, with approximately 3% in the top ten. Trimming took off 3 bases at V and 1 base at J, with 15 bases between the two ends. This CDR3 contains 15 residues. Germline CDR1 DFQATT, CDR2 SNEGSKA (reference sequence). The V call is TRBV20-1, the J call TRBJ1-1; D not resolved. The TCR was taken from a man aged 45-69 years who received an inactivated influenza vaccine. Sequencing used CD4+ T cells sorted from PBMCs, obtained roughly 24 months after vaccination. The DNA of the CDR3 is TGCAGTGCTAGGCGTATGTCAGGATGGAACACTGAAGCTTTCTTT. Its protein is CSARRMSGWNTEAFF.